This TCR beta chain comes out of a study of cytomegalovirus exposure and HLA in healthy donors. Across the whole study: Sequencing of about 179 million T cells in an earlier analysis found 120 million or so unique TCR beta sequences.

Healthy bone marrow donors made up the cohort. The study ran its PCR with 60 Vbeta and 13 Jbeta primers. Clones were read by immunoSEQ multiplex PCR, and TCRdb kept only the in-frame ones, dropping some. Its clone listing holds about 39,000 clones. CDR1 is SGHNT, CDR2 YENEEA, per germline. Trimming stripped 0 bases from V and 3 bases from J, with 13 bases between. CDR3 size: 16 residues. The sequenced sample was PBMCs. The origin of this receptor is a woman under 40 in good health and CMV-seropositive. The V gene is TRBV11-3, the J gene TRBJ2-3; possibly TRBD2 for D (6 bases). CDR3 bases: TGTGCCAGCAGCTTAGATACGGGGGTAAGGACAGATACGCAGTATTTT. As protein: CASSLDTGVRTDTQYF.